This T cell receptor (beta chain) came from a study of T cell changes during pregnancy in multiple sclerosis. Clones were sequenced by immunoSEQ multiplex PCR, and TCRdb holds only the in-frame ones, with some missing. Among around 50,000 clones listed, roughly 92% were seen once. Germline trimming cut 7 bases from V and 3 bases from J; bases unmatched to any gene: 4. This CDR3 comprises 14 residues. The sequence was obtained from a female donor with multiple sclerosis, enrolled in a pregnancy study. Specimen: CD4+ T cells from peripheral blood mononuclear cells, collected in the third trimester of pregnancy. This rearrangement joins TRBV23-1 to TRBJ2-3, with 10 positions matching TRBD1. TRBV23-1 has ORF status, its function being uncertain. CDR3 in DNA: TGCGCCAGCATTCCGGACAGGGGGACAGATACGCAGTATTTT. It encodes CASIPDRGTDTQYF.